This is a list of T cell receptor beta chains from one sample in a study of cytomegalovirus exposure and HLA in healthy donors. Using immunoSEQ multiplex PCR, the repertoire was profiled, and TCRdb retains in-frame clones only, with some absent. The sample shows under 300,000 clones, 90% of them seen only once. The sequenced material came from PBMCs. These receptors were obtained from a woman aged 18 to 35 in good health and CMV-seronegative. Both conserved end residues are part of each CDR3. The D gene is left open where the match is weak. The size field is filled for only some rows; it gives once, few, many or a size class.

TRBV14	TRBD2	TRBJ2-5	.	TGTGCCAGCAGCCAACCACCCGGGACTACCACCCGGGAGACCCAGTACTTC	CASSQPPGTTTRETQYF
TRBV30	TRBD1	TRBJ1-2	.	TGTGCCTGGATAAAGGACAGGGTTAGCGGTGGCTACACCTTC	CAWIKDRVSGGYTF
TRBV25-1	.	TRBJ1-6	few	TGTGCCAGCAGTGACGATCAGGGTAATTCACCCCTCCACTTT	CASSDDQGNSPLHF
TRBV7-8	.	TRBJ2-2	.	TGTGCCAGCAGCTTAGCTATTACCGGGGAGCTGTTTTTT	CASSLAITGELFF
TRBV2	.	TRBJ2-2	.	TGTGCCAGCAGTGAAGGCAGGGCCACCGGGGAGCTGTTTTTT	CASSEGRATGELFF
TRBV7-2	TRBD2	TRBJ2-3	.	TGTGCCAGCAGCAAACGGACTAGCGAGTTCACAGATACGCAGTATTTT	CASSKRTSEFTDTQYF
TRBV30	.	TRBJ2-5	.	TGTGCCTGGAGTCGGGACTCGGGAGAGACCCAGTACTTC	CAWSRDSGETQYF
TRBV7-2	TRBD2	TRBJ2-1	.	TGTGCCAGCAGCTTAGCTCGGACTAGTGTCTATGAGCAGTTCTTC	CASSLARTSVYEQFF
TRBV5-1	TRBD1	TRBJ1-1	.	TGCGCCAGCCGACTGACAGGGTGGAACACTGAAGCTTTCTTT	CASRLTGWNTEAFF
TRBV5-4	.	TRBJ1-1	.	TGTGCCAGCAGCTTGTACGGGGCTGAAGCTTTCTTT	CASSLYGAEAFF
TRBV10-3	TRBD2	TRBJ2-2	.	TGTGCCATCCTAGCGGGGGTGAACACCGGGGAGCTGTTTTTT	CAILAGVNTGELFF
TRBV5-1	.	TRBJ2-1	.	TGCGCCAGCAGCCCCTTTGGGCAGGGTCCGTTCTTC	CASSPFGQGPFF
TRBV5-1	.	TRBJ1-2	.	TGCGCCAGCAGCAAGGACTCCTCTAACTATGGCTACACCTTC	CASSKDSSNYGYTF
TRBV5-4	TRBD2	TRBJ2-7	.	TGTGCCAGCAGCCGTCCGGGGGGGCGAAACGAGCAGTACTTC	CASSRPGGRNEQYF
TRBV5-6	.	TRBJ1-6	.	TGTGCCAGCAGCTTGGCGCGGGGGCAAGGTTCACCCCTCCACTTT	CASSLARGQGSPLHF
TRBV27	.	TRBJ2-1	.	TGTGCCAGCAGTTTATATAGCTCAGGCAGGGAGGTATCTAGGCAGTTCTTC	CASSLYSSGREVSRQFF
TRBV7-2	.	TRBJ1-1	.	TGTGCCAGCAGGTTAGCCGGGCAGGGAGGCTCCCTCACTGAAGCTTTCTTT	CASRLAGQGGSLTEAFF
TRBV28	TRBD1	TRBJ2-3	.	TGTGCCAGCAGTACGTCCGGGACAGGGCGGGATACGCAGTATTTT	CASSTSGTGRDTQYF
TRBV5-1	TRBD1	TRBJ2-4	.	TGCGCCAGCAGCCTCGGACAGGGGGCCAAAAACATTCAGTACTTC	CASSLGQGAKNIQYF
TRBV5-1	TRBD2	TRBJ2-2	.	TGCGCCAGCACTAGGCGGGGGAGTGACACCGGGGAGCTGTTTTTT	CASTRRGSDTGELFF
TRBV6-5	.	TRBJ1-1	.	TGTGCCAGCACCCCTGTGGGCCTGAACACTGAAGCTTTCTTT	CASTPVGLNTEAFF
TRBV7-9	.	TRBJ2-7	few	TGTGCCAGCAGCTCGGGACTTACCTACGAGCAGTACTTC	CASSSGLTYEQYF
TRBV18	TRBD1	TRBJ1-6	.	TGTGCCAGCTCAGGACAGGCGGCGGACAATTCACCCCTCCACTTT	CASSGQAADNSPLHF
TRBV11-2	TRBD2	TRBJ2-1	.	TGTGCCAGCAGCTTAGACCAAGCGGGGATTTACTACAATGAGCAGTTCTTC	CASSLDQAGIYYNEQFF
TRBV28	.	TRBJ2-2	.	TGTGCCAGCAGTTCGAGAAACACCGGGGAGCTGTTTTTT	CASSSRNTGELFF
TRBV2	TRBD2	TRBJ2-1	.	TGTGCCAGCCTCTCGGGGGGGGCCGGCAATGAGCAGTTCTTC	CASLSGGAGNEQFF
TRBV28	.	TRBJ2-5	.	TGTGCCAGCAGTTTAGGACGAGACAGACCCAAAAAAGAGACCCAGTACTTC	CASSLGRDRPKKETQYF
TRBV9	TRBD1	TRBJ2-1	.	TGTGCCAGCACCGGTGGACAGGGGGTGTCCTACAATGAGCAGTTCTTC	CASTGGQGVSYNEQFF
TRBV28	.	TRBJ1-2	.	TGTGCCAGCAGCACACCCGTAGGACAGACGAACTATGGCTACACCTTC	CASSTPVGQTNYGYTF
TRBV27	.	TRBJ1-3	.	TGTGCCAGCAGTTTATCAAGGAGCTCTGGAAACACCATATATTTT	CASSLSRSSGNTIYF
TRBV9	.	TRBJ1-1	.	TGTGCCAGCAGCGTGGTTTTAGCGTCTGAAGCTTTCTTT	CASSVVLASEAFF
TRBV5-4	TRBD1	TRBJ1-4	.	TGCGCCAGCAGCCAAGATGTGACAGGGAAAGAAAAACTGTTTTTT	CASSQDVTGKEKLFF
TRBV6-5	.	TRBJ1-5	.	TGTGCCAGCGGCCGGCGGGACGATCAGCCCCAGCATTTT	CASGRRDDQPQHF
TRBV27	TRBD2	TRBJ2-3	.	TGTGCCAGCAATAGCGGGGGAGGCACAGATACGCAGTATTTT	CASNSGGGTDTQYF
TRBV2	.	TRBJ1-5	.	TGTGCCAGCAGCCAACGACAGGAGAGCAATCAGCCCCAGCATTTT	CASSQRQESNQPQHF
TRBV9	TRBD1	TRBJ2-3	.	TGTGCCAGCAGCACTTCCGGGACAGGCACAGATACGCAGTATTTT	CASSTSGTGTDTQYF
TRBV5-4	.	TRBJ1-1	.	TGTGCCAGCAGCTTTAGGACAGAAAAAGCTTTCTTT	CASSFRTEKAFF
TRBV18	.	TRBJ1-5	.	TGTGCCAGCTCGTCTAGCGGGGCACCGAATCAGCCCCAGCATTTT	CASSSSGAPNQPQHF
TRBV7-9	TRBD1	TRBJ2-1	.	TGTGCCTGTGGGACAGGGGTTTTTGAGCAGTTCTTC	CACGTGVFEQFF
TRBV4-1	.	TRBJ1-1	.	TGCGCCAGCAGCCAGGAGGGTGGGGGACGGGGAGAAGCTTTCTTT	CASSQEGGGRGEAFF
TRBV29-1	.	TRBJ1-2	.	TGCAGCGTTGTAGGGACACTCAACTATGGCTACACCTTC	CSVVGTLNYGYTF
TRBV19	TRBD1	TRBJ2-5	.	TGTGCCAGTAGTATAGTTGGGACAGGGGAGACCCAGTACTTC	CASSIVGTGETQYF
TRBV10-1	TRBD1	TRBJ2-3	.	TGCGCCAGCAGTGATCAGGGGACAGGAGTAACCACAGATACGCAGTATTTT	CASSDQGTGVTTDTQYF
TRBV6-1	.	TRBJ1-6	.	TGTGCCAGCAGTGAGACATGGAACTCCTATAATTCACCCCTCCACTTT	CASSETWNSYNSPLHF
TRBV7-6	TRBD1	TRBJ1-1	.	TGTGCCAGCAGCTTAGACGGGGACAGGGGCGACTACACTGAAGCTTTCTTT	CASSLDGDRGDYTEAFF
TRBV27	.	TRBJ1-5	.	TGTGCCAGCAGTTTGAGCAGGGGAAGTCAGCCCCAGCATTTT	CASSLSRGSQPQHF
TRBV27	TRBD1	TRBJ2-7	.	TGTGCCAGCAGACCTGGGACAGGCGACTACGAGCAGTACTTC	CASRPGTGDYEQYF
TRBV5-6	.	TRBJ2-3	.	TGTGCCAGCAGCCCCGGGGGACCTAGCACAGATACGCAGTATTTT	CASSPGGPSTDTQYF
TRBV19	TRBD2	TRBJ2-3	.	TGTGCCAGTACCTCACCCCCACTAGCGGGGGTCACAGATACGCAGTATTTT	CASTSPPLAGVTDTQYF
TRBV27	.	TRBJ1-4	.	TGTGCCAGCAGAGAACACGGCGCGAGGGAAAAACTGTTTTTT	CASREHGAREKLFF
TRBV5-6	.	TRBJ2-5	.	TGTGCCAGCAGCTTCGACAGCGAAGAGACCCAGTACTTC	CASSFDSEETQYF
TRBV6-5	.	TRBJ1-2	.	TGTGCCAGCAGCCAAGGGGGATGGGGCTACACCTTC	CASSQGGWGYTF
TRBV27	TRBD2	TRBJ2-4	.	TGTGCCAGCAGTAGGACTAGCGGGGGGGTTCTAGCCAAAAACATTCAGTACTTC	CASSRTSGGVLAKNIQYF
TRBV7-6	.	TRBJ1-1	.	TGTGCCAGCAGCCCACAGGTGTCGCGGATAATAGCTGAAGCTTTCTTT	CASSPQVSRIIAEAFF
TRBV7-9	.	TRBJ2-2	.	TGTGCCAGCAGCTTAGCTGGTAGCCCCGGGGAGCTGTTTTTT	CASSLAGSPGELFF